This TCR beta chain was sequenced in a study of vaccination effects on CD4 cells after COVID-19. In this sample, this clone turned up a few times. Antigen specificity is unknown. Clones were sequenced by immunoSEQ multiplex PCR, and TCRdb holds only the in-frame ones, with some missing. The data hold 40,000 or so clones, with under 80% observed a single time. Under the ViraFEST assay, PBMC were stimulated with viral peptide pools so that antigen-specific CD4+ T cells expanded. Sequencing was performed afterwards. Culture lasted about 10 days before CD4+ T cell isolation. Between March and December 2020, the person had a SARS-CoV-2 infection that PCR confirmed. Sequencing used CD4+ T cells from PBMCs cultured with a peptide pool, obtained before COVID-19 vaccination. The sequence was obtained from a human donor who had a prior SARS-CoV-2 infection.

CDR3 nucleotide sequence: TGTGCCACCAGCAGAGGAGGCGGTGTCACAGATACGCAGTATTTT. Its translation is CATSRGGGVTDTQYF. V and J are TRBV15 and TRBJ2-3; no firm D call. The germline gives CDR1 LNHNV, CDR2 YYDKDF (reference sequence). The CDR3 runs 15 residues. V was cut by 1 base and J by 2 bases, with 10 bases left in between.